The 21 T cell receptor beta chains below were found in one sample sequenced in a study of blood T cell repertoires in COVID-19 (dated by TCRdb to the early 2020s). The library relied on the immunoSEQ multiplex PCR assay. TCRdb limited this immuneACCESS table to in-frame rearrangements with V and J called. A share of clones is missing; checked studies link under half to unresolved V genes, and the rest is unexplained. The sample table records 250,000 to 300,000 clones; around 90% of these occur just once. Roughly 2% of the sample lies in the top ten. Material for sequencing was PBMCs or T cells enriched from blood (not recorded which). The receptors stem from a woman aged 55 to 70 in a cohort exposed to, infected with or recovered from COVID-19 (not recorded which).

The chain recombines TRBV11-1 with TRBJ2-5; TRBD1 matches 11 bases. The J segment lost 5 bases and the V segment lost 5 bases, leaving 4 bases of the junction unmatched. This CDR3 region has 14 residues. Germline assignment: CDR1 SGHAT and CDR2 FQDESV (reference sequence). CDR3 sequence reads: CASSRDRGRETQYF. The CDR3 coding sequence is TGTGCCAGCAGCCGGGACAGGGGGAGGGAGACCCAGTACTTC.

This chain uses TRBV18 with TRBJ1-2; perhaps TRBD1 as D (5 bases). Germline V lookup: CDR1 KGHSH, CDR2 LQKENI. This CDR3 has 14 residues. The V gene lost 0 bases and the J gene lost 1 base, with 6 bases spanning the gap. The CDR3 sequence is CASSPPQGNYGYTF. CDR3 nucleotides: TGTGCCAGCTCACCACCGCAGGGTAACTATGGCTACACCTTC.

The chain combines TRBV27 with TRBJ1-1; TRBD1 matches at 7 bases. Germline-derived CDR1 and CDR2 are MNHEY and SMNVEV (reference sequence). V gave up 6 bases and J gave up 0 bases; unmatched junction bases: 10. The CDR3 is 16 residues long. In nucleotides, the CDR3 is TGTGCCAGCAGCCCCTTAAACAGGGGAGTGAACACTGAAGCTTTCTTT. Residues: CASSPLNRGVNTEAFF.

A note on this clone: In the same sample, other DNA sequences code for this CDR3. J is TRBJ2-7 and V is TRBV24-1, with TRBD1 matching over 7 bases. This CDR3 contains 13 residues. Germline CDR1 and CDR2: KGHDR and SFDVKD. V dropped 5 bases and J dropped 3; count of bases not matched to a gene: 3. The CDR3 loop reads CATSGDRGYEQYF. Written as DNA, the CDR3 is TGTGCCACCAGTGGGGACAGAGGCTACGAGCAGTACTTC.

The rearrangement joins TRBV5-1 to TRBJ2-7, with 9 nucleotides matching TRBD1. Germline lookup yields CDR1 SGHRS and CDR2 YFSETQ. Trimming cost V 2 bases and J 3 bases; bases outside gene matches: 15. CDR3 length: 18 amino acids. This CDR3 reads CASSLSPGTGYTNYEQYF. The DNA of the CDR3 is TGCGCCAGCAGCTTAAGCCCCGGGACAGGGTACACCAACTACGAGCAGTACTTC.

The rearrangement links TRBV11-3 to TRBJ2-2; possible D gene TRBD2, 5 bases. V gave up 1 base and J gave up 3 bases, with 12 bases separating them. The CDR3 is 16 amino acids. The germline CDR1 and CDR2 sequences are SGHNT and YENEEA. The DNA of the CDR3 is TGTGCCAGCAGCTTAGCCCCTTCGGGGTACACCGGGGAGCTGTTTTTT. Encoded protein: CASSLAPSGYTGELFF.

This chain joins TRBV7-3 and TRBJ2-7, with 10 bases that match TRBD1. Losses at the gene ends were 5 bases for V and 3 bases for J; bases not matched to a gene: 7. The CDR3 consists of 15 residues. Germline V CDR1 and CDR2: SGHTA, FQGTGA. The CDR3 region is CASSHTRTGGYEQYF. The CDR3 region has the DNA TGTGCCAGCAGCCATACACGGACAGGGGGCTACGAGCAGTACTTC.

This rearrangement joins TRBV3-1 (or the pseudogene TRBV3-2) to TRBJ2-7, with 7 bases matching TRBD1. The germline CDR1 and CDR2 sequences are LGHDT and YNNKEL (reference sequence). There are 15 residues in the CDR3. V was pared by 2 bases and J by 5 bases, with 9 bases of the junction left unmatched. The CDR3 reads CASSQSPGGPNEQYF. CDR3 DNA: TGTGCCAGCAGCCAAAGTCCAGGGGGTCCGAACGAGCAGTACTTC.

The CDR3 coding sequence is TGTGCCTGGAGGCGGGGAATGAACACTGAAGCTTTCTTT. Its translation: CAWRRGMNTEAFF. The chain carries TRBV30 and TRBJ1-1; no clear D. The germline gives CDR1 GTSNPN, CDR2 SVGIG (reference sequence). The CDR3 extends over 13 amino acids. V gave up 3 bases and J gave up 0 bases, with 8 bases separating them.

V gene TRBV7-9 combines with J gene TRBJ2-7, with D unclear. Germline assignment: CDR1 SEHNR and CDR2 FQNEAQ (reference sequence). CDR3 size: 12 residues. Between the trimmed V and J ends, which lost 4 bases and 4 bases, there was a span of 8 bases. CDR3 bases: TGTGCCAGCAGCTCCCTCGGGTACGAGCAGTACTTC. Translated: CASSSLGYEQYF. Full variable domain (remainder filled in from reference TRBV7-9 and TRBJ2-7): DTGVSQNPRHKITKRGQNVTFRCDPISEHNRLYWYRQTLGQGPEFLTYFQNEAQLEKSRLLSDRFSAERPKGSFSTLEIQRTEQGDSAMYLCASSSLGYEQYFGPGTRLTVT.

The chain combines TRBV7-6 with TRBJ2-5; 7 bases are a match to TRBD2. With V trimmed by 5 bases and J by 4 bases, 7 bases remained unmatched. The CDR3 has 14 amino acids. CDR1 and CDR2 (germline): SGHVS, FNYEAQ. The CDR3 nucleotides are TGTGCCAGCAGCCGGGCTGGGGAGGGAGAGACCCAGTACTTC. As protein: CASSRAGEGETQYF. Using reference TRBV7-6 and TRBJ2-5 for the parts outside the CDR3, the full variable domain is GAGVSQSPRYKVTKRGQDVALRCDPISGHVSLYWYRQALGQGPEFLTYFNYEAQQDKSGLPNDRFSAERPEGSISTLTIQRTEQRDSAMYRCASSRAGEGETQYFGPGTRLLVL.

The CDR3 DNA follows: TGTGCCAGCAGCTTCGGACAGAACACTGAAGCTTTCTTT. Translated: CASSFGQNTEAFF. The chain joins TRBV11-3 to TRBJ1-1; maybe TRBD1 (5 bases). This CDR3 has 13 residues. V lost 3 bases to trimming and J lost 1 base, with 6 bases between them. Germline V lookup: CDR1 SGHNT, CDR2 YENEEA.

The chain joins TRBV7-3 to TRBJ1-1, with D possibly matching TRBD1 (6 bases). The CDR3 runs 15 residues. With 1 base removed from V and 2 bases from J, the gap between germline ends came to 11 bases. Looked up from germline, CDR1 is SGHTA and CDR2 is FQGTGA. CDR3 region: CASSLRSGTNTEAFF. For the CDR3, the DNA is TGTGCCAGCAGCTTAAGATCCGGGACAAACACTGAAGCTTTCTTT.

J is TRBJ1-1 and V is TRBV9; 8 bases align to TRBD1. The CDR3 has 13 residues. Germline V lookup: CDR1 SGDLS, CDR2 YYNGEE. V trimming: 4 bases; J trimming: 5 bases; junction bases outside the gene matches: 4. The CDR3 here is CASSPWDRTEAFF. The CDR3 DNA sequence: TGTGCCAGCAGCCCCTGGGACAGGACTGAAGCTTTCTTT.

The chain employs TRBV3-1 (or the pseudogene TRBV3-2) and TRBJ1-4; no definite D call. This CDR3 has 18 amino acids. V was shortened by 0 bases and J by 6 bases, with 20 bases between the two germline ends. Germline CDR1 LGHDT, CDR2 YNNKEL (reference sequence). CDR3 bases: TGTGCCAGCAGCCAAGAGGTTGGGTTCGTGGGAGGCGATGAAAAACTGTTTTTT. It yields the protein CASSQEVGFVGGDEKLFF.

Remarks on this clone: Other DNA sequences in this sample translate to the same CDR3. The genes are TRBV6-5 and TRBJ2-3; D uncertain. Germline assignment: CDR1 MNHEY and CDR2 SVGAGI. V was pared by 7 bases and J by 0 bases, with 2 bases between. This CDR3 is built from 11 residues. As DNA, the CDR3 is TGTGCCAGCACTAGCACAGATACGCAGTATTTT. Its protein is CASTSTDTQYF.

The chain's CDR3 is CASSWGQARDNEQFF. The CDR3 DNA reads TGTGCCAGCAGTTGGGGACAGGCAAGAGACAATGAGCAGTTCTTC. The gene calls are TRBV28 and TRBJ2-1; 8 nucleotides agree with TRBD1. Germline V gene sequence: CDR1 MDHEN, CDR2 SYDVKM. J gave up 5 bases and V 4 bases, and 7 bases lay outside the gene matches. This CDR3 spans 15 amino acids.

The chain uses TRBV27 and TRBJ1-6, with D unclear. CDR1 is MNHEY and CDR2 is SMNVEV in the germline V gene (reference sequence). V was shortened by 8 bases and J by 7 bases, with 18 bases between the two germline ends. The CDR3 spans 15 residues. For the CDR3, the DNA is TGTGCCAGCCCCCTGTACGGGGTCTGGAATTCACCCCTCCACTTT. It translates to CASPLYGVWNSPLHF.

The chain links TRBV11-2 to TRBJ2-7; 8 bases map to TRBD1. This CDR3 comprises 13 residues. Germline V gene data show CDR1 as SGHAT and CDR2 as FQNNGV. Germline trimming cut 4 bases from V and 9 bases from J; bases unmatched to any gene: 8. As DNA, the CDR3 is TGTGCCAGCAGCTCCCTGGACAGGGCTGGGCAGTACTTC. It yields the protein CASSSLDRAGQYF.

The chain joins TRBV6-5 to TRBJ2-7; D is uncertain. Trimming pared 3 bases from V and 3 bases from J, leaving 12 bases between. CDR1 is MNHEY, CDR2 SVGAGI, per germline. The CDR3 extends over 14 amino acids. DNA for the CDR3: TGTGCCAGCAGTTATAACAGTGCCGGCTACGAGCAGTACTTC. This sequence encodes CASSYNSAGYEQYF.

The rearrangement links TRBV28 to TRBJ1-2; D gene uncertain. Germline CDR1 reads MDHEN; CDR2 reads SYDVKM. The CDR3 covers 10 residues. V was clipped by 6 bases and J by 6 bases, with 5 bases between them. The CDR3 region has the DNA TGTGCCAGCAGGCGAAATGGCTACACCTTC. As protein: CASRRNGYTF.